This TCR beta chain was retrieved from a study of OX40 agonist ivuxolimab in advanced cancers. Turning to the study itself: Every 2 weeks, ivuxolimab was infused into the patients intravenously at between 0.01 and 10 mg/kg. Partial responses occurred in three patients (one hepatocellular carcinoma, two cutaneous melanoma).

The method was immunoSEQ multiplex PCR; TCRdb's version includes in-frame clones alone and lacks a portion of them. In the table there are 30,000 to 40,000 clones, 65% to 85% of which are singletons. Losses at the gene ends were 4 bases for V and 2 bases for J; bases not matched to a gene: 6. The length of the CDR3 is 14 residues. CDR1 and CDR2 from the germline V gene are SGHKS and YYEKEE (reference sequence). Patients had blood sampled at baseline and again on cycle 4 day 1 and cycle 7 day 1. This sequence originates from an adult with an advanced solid tumor such as melanoma, head and neck, liver or kidney cancer. Material: CD4+ or CD8+ T cells sorted from blood, obtained in a trial of the OX40 agonist ivuxolimab. The chain combines TRBV5-5 with TRBJ2-7, with TRBD1 matching over 7 bases. CDR3 nucleotide sequence: TGTGCCAGCAGCACAGGGGCCCTTGCCTACGAGCAGTACTTC. As protein: CASSTGALAYEQYF. The full variable domain, with the rest looked up from reference TRBV5-5 and TRBJ2-7, is DAGVTQSPTHLIKTRGQQVTLRCSPISGHKSVSWYQQVLGQGPQFIFQYYEKEERGRGNFPDRFSARQFPNYSSELNVNALLLGDSALYLCASSTGALAYEQYFGPGTRLTVT.